The 20 T cell receptor beta chains given below trace back to one sample, sequenced in a study of spatial heterogeneity in lung cancer. Notes on the study in general: Tumor mutation counts were tracked by expanded intratumoral alpha and beta TCR counts.

TCRdb reprocessed the 5' RACE reads with MiXCR, giving one entry per CDR3 protein. The data contain roughly 3,900 distinct CDR3 sequences, around a third of them singletons. Their recognized antigens are unknown. The time point was: sample taken at primary tumor resection. Here the sequenced sample was lung tumor tissue, taken at surgery. Source of these receptors: a male donor with early-stage non-small cell lung cancer.

This clonotype showed up just a few times. This sequence joins TRBV6-2 or TRBV6-3 and TRBJ2-1; 11 nucleotides match TRBD1. There are 14 residues in the CDR3. In germline, CDR1 is MNHEY, CDR2 SVGEGT. Trimming at V came to 6 bases and at J to 6 bases, leaving 4 bases not matched to a gene. CDR3 sequence: CASSGTGGSNEQFF. The CDR3 DNA follows: TGTGCCAGCAGCGGGACAGGGGGGTCCAATGAGCAGTTCTTC.

A few counts support this clonotype. The chain is built from TRBV20-1 and TRBJ2-2; no clear D gene. Trimming stripped 0 bases from V and 0 bases from J, with 8 bases between. The germline CDR1 and CDR2 sequences are DFQATT and SNEGSKA (reference sequence). This CDR3 spans 15 amino acids. The CDR3 nucleotides are TGCAGTGCTAGAGATCCGTTAGCGAACACCGGGGAGCTGTTTTTT. Translating it yields CSARDPLANTGELFF.

This clonotype is medium-sized. This chain joins TRBV5-6 and TRBJ1-2; TRBD1 might be the D (5 bases). V was cut by 4 bases and J by 13 bases, with 20 bases left in between. CDR1 is SGHDT, CDR2 YYEEEE, per germline. The CDR3 has 13 amino acids. CDR3: CASSKLRGLERTF. CDR3 DNA: TGTGCCAGCAGCAAACTGAGGGGATTGGAGCGCACCTTC.

This clonotype is classed as medium-sized. The chain has TRBV29-1 and TRBJ2-1, with TRBD1 identical over 7 bases. Per germline, CDR1 SQVTM and CDR2 ANQGSEA. Trimming removed 7 bases from V and 0 bases from J; junction bases left unmatched: 3. The CDR3 extends over 13 amino acids. This CDR3 is CSGTGDSYNEQFF. DNA for the CDR3: TGCAGCGGTACAGGGGACTCCTACAATGAGCAGTTCTTC.

This clonotype was seen a few times. The V call is TRBV7-2, the J call TRBJ2-7, with 12 nucleotides matching TRBD1. Trimming removed 0 bases from V and 6 bases from J; junction bases left unmatched: 6. The CDR3 is 16 residues long. Germline V gene lookup returns CDR1 SGHTA and CDR2 FQGNSA. The CDR3 spells CASSLAPGQGAGEQYF. The CDR3 DNA reads TGTGCCAGCAGCTTAGCTCCGGGACAGGGGGCAGGCGAGCAGTACTTC.

Only one count was recorded for this clonotype. This chain uses TRBV11-2 with TRBJ2-1; maybe TRBD1 (6 bases). This CDR3 is built from 13 residues. The germline gives CDR1 SGHAT, CDR2 FQNNGV. The V end lost 6 bases, the J end lost 9 bases, and 15 bases lay between the germline ends. This CDR3 reads CASSQERGSEQFF. CDR3 sequence (DNA): TGTGCCAGCAGTCAAGAGAGGGGGAGTGAGCAGTTCTTC.

V usage is TRBV29-1 and J usage is TRBJ2-7, with 8 positions matching TRBD1. This CDR3 has 11 residues. Germline V lookup: CDR1 SQVTM, CDR2 ANQGSEA. V lost 4 bases and J lost 12; bases outside the gene matches: 8. In DNA, the CDR3 is TGCAGCGTTGCGGCTACAGGGGGGTCGTACTTC. Its translation is CSVAATGGSYF.

This clonotype is medium-sized within its sample. The rearrangement links TRBV11-2 to TRBJ2-5; TRBD2 matches 14 bases. This CDR3 region has 16 residues. The germline CDR1 and CDR2 sequences are SGHAT and FQNNGV. V trimming: 6 bases; J trimming: 6 bases; junction bases outside the gene matches: 9. This chain's CDR3 is CASRGTSGGTVKTQYF. CDR3 DNA sequence: TGTGCCAGCAGGGGGACTAGCGGGGGCACGGTTAAGACCCAGTACTTC. Full variable domain (missing parts from reference TRBV11-2 and TRBJ2-5): EAGVAQSPRYKIIEKRQSVAFWCNPISGHATLYWYQQILGQGPKLLIQFQNNGVVDDSQLPKDRFSAERLKGVDSTLKIQPAKLEDSAVYLCASRGTSGGTVKTQYFGPGTRLLVL.

There are a few counts of this clonotype. This chain links TRBV7-2 with TRBJ2-7; D is undetermined. V gave up 10 bases and J gave up 0 bases, with 16 bases separating them. This CDR3 region has 14 residues. CDR1 is SGHTA, CDR2 FQGNSA, per germline. In DNA, the CDR3 is TGTGCCACCTTGAGGCTGTTCGGCTCCTACGAGCAGTACTTC. This gives the protein CATLRLFGSYEQYF.

There are a few counts of this clonotype. V and J are TRBV6-6 and TRBJ2-3; D unresolved. The germline V gene encodes CDR1 MNHNY and CDR2 SVGAGI (reference sequence). With 6 bases removed from V and 1 base from J, the gap between germline ends came to 8 bases. The CDR3 covers 13 residues. CDR3 region: CASSSGGTDTQYF. CDR3 coding DNA: TGTGCCAGCAGCTCCGGCGGCACAGATACGCAGTATTTT.

This clonotype is medium-sized (0.01 to 0.1%) within its sample. The chain has TRBV20-1 and TRBJ2-3, with a tentative D call TRBD2 (6 bases). CDR1 is DFQATT, CDR2 SNEGSKA, per germline (reference sequence). V was shortened by 1 base and J by 3 bases, with 14 bases between the two germline ends. The CDR3 is 15 residues long. CDR3 nucleotides: TGCAGTGCTAGAGCCCAGCGGGCGATTACAGATACGCAGTATTTT. Its translation is CSARAQRAITDTQYF.

In its sample, this clonotype ranks as medium-sized. The rearrangement uses TRBV9 and TRBJ1-1; the D is unclear. The CDR3 has 15 residues. CDR1 is SGDLS, CDR2 YYNGEE, per germline. V lost 4 bases to trimming and J lost 0 bases, with 13 bases between them. CDR3 residues: CASSPEVSLNTEAFF. The CDR3 DNA sequence: TGTGCCAGCAGCCCGGAGGTTAGCCTGAACACTGAAGCTTTCTTT.

This chain connects TRBV5-1 to TRBJ2-7; maybe TRBD1 (6 bases). This CDR3 comprises 14 residues. The V end lost 4 bases, the J end lost 5 bases, and 16 bases lay between the germline ends. From germline, CDR1 is SGHRS and CDR2 YFSETQ. The CDR3 DNA sequence: TGCGCCAGCAGCCCAGTAGTGGGGGCGGACGAGCAGTACTTC. Protein product: CASSPVVGADEQYF.

The rearrangement joins TRBV6-2 or TRBV6-3 to TRBJ2-5; a weak D match, TRBD1 (5 bases). Deletions cut 5 bases from V and 2 bases from J, with 15 bases between. The CDR3 sequence is 15 residues long. The germline gives CDR1 MNHEY, CDR2 SVGEGT. The CDR3 nucleotides read TGTGCCAGCAGTCCACCAGGACAACCACAAGAGACCCAGTACTTC. Translating it yields CASSPPGQPQETQYF.

The V and J genes are TRBV7-6 and TRBJ2-7, with D perhaps given as TRBD1 or TRBD2 (6 bases each). CDR3 length: 15 residues. V dropped 4 bases and J dropped 4 bases, with 17 bases sitting between them. Germline-derived CDR1 and CDR2 are SGHVS and FNYEAQ. This CDR3 reads CASSSGGGSGYEQYF. CDR3 DNA sequence: TGTGCCAGCAGCTCCGGAGGGGGAAGCGGGTACGAGCAGTACTTC.

This clonotype was counted at least ten times. V usage is TRBV29-1 and J usage is TRBJ2-6; D possibly corresponds to TRBD1 (6 bases). Germline assignment: CDR1 SQVTM and CDR2 ANQGSEA. Trimming removed 7 bases from V and 1 base from J, with 17 bases in between. The CDR3 has 16 amino acids. The CDR3 DNA reads as TGCAGCGCGTCCCGGGACACTGATTCTGGGGCCAACGTCCTGACTTTC. Translated, it gives CSASRDTDSGANVLTF.

This clonotype ranks as medium-sized. J is TRBJ2-5 and V is TRBV6-1; 7 positions agree with TRBD1. Trimming removed 6 bases from V and 1 base from J; junction bases left unmatched: 2. The CDR3 runs 13 residues. CDR1 is MNHNS and CDR2 is SASEGT in the germline V gene. In nucleotides, the CDR3 is TGTGCCAGCAGACAGGGGCCCCAAGAGACCCAGTACTTC. It encodes CASRQGPQETQYF.

A note on this clonotype: The junction does not match germline at one end; this may be a read error. CDR3 sequence reads: CANSLTGGMNSPLHF. DNA for the CDR3: TGTGCCAACAGCCTGACAGGGGGCATGAATTCACCCCTCCACTTT. The rearrangement uses TRBV7-8 and TRBJ1-6; TRBD1 matches at 10 bases. Germline CDR1 SGHVS, CDR2 FQNEAQ. The CDR3 runs 15 residues. Full variable domain (remainder filled in from reference TRBV7-8 and TRBJ1-6): GAGVSQSPRYKVAKRGQDVALRCDPISGHVSLFWYQQALGQGPEFLTYFQNEAQLDKSGLPSDRFFAERPEGSVSTLKIQRTQQEDSAVYLCANSLTGGMNSPLHFGNGTRLTVT.

The V and J genes are TRBV5-1 and TRBJ2-1; 7 bases are shared with TRBD2. V trimming: 0 bases; J trimming: 2 bases; junction bases outside the gene matches: 2. The CDR3 has 15 amino acids. Germline CDR1 and CDR2: SGHRS and YFSETQ. The CDR3 region is CASSLASGAYNEQFF. The DNA for the CDR3 is TGCGCCAGCAGCTTGGCTAGCGGAGCCTACAATGAGCAGTTCTTC.

This rearrangement joins TRBV19 to TRBJ2-7; the D gene is possibly TRBD1 (6 bases). This CDR3 comprises 13 residues. Trimming left V 4 bases short and J 2 bases short, with 9 bases between. Germline CDR1 is LNHDA and CDR2 is SQIVND (reference sequence). CDR3 protein: CASSTTGTYEQYF. The CDR3 DNA follows: TGTGCCAGTAGTACTACAGGGACCTACGAGCAGTACTTC.